Below are 18 T cell receptor beta chains sequenced from a single sample in a study (dated by TCRdb to 2016 to 2018). Libraries were made using RT-PCR. The listed sequencing device is Illumina MiSeq. TCRdb's own reprocessing of the public reads used fastp at Q25 and MiXCR and kept productive beta chains. Entries are consolidated by CDR3 protein sequence, retaining the most common genes and DNA. This sample lists hundreds of thousands of distinct CDR3 sequences; 13% to 15% were detected once. The ten biggest clones cover 3.6% of the sample. What was sequenced was memory CD4+ T cells from blood. The receptors come from a female donor in good health, serving as a healthy control.

V gene TRBV7-9 combines with J gene TRBJ1-1; TRBD1 agrees at 9 bases. The CDR3 covers 15 residues. Germline V lookup: CDR1 SEHNR, CDR2 FQNEAQ (reference sequence). CDR3 sequence (DNA): TGTGAAAGCAGCCCCGGGACAGGGAGTAAAACTGAAGCTTTCTTT. Translating it yields CESSPGTGSKTEAFF.

The V call is TRBV5-1, the J call TRBJ2-5; no firm D call. Trimming left V 0 bases short and J 4 bases short, with 13 bases between. The CDR3 covers 15 residues. Germline V gives CDR1 SGHRS, CDR2 YFSETQ. The CDR3 region has the DNA TGCGCCAGCAGCTTGGTCCCTCACGAGCGAGAGACCCAGTACTTC. It specifies CASSLVPHERETQYF.

This clonotype was detected a few times. The chain links TRBV5-1 to TRBJ2-1, with D possibly matching TRBD2 (6 bases). The V and J ends lost 0 bases and 8 bases respectively, with 21 bases between them. The germline V gene encodes CDR1 SGHRS and CDR2 YFSETQ. The CDR3 length is 17 residues. The CDR3 here is CASSLVSAGSGSDEQFF. The DNA for the CDR3 is TGCGCCAGCAGCTTGGTTTCGGCGGGAAGCGGGTCTGATGAGCAGTTCTTC.

The J gene is TRBJ2-3, the V gene TRBV7-6; possible D gene TRBD2, 6 bases. Looked up from germline, CDR1 is SGHVS and CDR2 is FNYEAQ. The CDR3 sequence is 14 residues long. V was clipped by 5 bases and J by 8 bases, with 17 bases between them. CDR3 sequence (DNA): TGTGCCAGCAGCCCTAGGACTATACTGGGTACGCAGTATTTT. Translating it yields CASSPRTILGTQYF.

J is TRBJ1-6 and V is TRBV7-2; D perhaps matches TRBD1 (5 bases). Germline assignment: CDR1 SGHTA and CDR2 FQGNSA. The CDR3 runs 15 residues. The V end lost 5 bases, the J end lost 8 bases, and 16 bases lay between the germline ends. The CDR3 nucleotides are TGTGCCAGCAGCCCTCCCGGGACGGATTATTCACCCCTCCACTTT. Translation: CASSPPGTDYSPLHF. The complete variable domain, with remaining parts taken from reference TRBV7-2 and TRBJ1-6, reads GAGVSQSPSNKVTEKGKDVELRCDPISGHTALYWYRQSLGQGLEFLIYFQGNSAPDKSGLPSDRFSAERTGGSVSTLTIQRTQQEDSAVYLCASSPPGTDYSPLHFGNGTRLTVT.

The J gene is TRBJ1-2, the V gene TRBV20-1; D is possibly TRBD1 (5 bases). Trimming removed 3 bases at V and 3 bases at J, with 20 bases between. This CDR3 contains 16 residues. Germline-derived CDR1 and CDR2 are DFQATT and SNEGSKA (reference sequence). The CDR3 sequence: CSARMEPGRGDYGYTF. CDR3 sequence (DNA): TGCAGTGCTAGGATGGAGCCCGGACGGGGGGACTATGGCTACACCTTC.

This chain links TRBV10-3 with TRBJ2-1; weak D call: TRBD2 (6 bases). This CDR3 comprises 17 residues. Trimming removed 4 bases from V and 8 bases from J, with 24 bases in between. Germline-derived CDR1 and CDR2 are ENHRY and SYGVKD. Written as DNA, the CDR3 is TGTGCCATCAGTGCCCCCTGGGGAGGCGGGGAGAGAGATGAGCAGTTCTTC. Protein sequence: CAISAPWGGGERDEQFF.

This chain connects TRBV2 to TRBJ2-1; no definite D call. This CDR3 is 11 amino acids long. The germline gives CDR1 SNHLY, CDR2 FYNNEI. V was cut by 4 bases and J by 7 bases, with 5 bases left in between. The CDR3 protein is CASSGLNEQFF. The CDR3 DNA reads as TGTGCCAGCAGTGGGCTGAATGAGCAGTTCTTC.

This chain uses TRBV6-2 or TRBV6-3 with TRBJ2-7; D gene uncertain. V shed 0 bases and J shed 2 bases, with 11 bases lying between them. Looked up from germline, CDR1 is MNHEY and CDR2 is SVGEGT. The CDR3 consists of 15 residues. The CDR3 region is CASSYSGEGTYEQYF. Here the CDR3 DNA reads TGTGCCAGCAGTTACTCGGGCGAAGGCACCTACGAGCAGTACTTC.

The genes are TRBV6-1 and TRBJ1-6; tentatively, D is TRBD1 (6 bases). CDR1 and CDR2 (germline): MNHNS, SASEGT. The ends were cut back, 3 bases at V and 7 bases at J, with 13 bases in the middle. The CDR3 is 15 amino acids. The CDR3 protein is CASSEMGGRNSPLHF. CDR3 nucleotides: TGTGCCAGCAGTGAGATGGGGGGCCGGAATTCACCCCTCCACTTT.

V is TRBV20-1 and J is TRBJ2-7; D is possibly TRBD1 (6 bases). Germline assignment: CDR1 DFQATT and CDR2 SNEGSKA (reference sequence). Trimming shortened V by 2 bases and J by 6 bases, and 11 bases separated the two germline ends. The CDR3 sequence is 12 residues long. CDR3 bases: TGCAGTGCTAGAAACAGGGCTGGCGAGCAGTACTTC. Translated: CSARNRAGEQYF.

This clonotype was seen only a few times. The chain recombines TRBV5-1 with TRBJ1-4; no reliable D call. Germline values: CDR1 SGHRS, CDR2 YFSETQ. The CDR3 extends over 12 amino acids. Trimming pared 4 bases from V and 5 bases from J, leaving 6 bases between. DNA for the CDR3: TGCGCCAGCAGCATAGAAAATGAAAAACTGTTTTTT. As protein: CASSIENEKLFF.

The sample holds many counts of this clonotype. V and J are TRBV7-2 and TRBJ2-1; D is undetermined. The CDR3 runs to 12 residues. V was pared by 6 bases and J by 4 bases, with 7 bases between. Looked up from germline, CDR1 is SGHTA and CDR2 is FQGNSA. CDR3 coding DNA: TGTGCCAGCAGGTACGAATACAATGAGCAGTTCTTC. Protein sequence: CASRYEYNEQFF. The entire variable domain, with the rest obtained from reference TRBV7-2 and TRBJ2-1, is as follows: GAGVSQSPSNKVTEKGKDVELRCDPISGHTALYWYRQSLGQGLEFLIYFQGNSAPDKSGLPSDRFSAERTGGSVSTLTIQRTQQEDSAVYLCASRYEYNEQFFGPGTRLTVL.

The sample holds many counts of this clonotype. This chain uses TRBV20-1 with TRBJ2-3, with a weak D call TRBD2 (5 bases). This CDR3 comprises 15 residues. V lost 5 bases to trimming and J lost 1 base, with 16 bases between them. Germline values: CDR1 DFQATT, CDR2 SNEGSKA (reference sequence). Here the CDR3 reads CSAPRPLGGTDTQYF. CDR3 sequence (DNA): TGCAGTGCTCCCCGACCCCTCGGGGGCACAGATACGCAGTATTTT.

This clonotype was seen repeatedly, ten times or more. V and J are TRBV6-6 and TRBJ2-1, with D perhaps TRBD2 (5 bases). The germline gives CDR1 MNHNY, CDR2 SVGAGI (reference sequence). Trimming removed 6 bases from V and 6 bases from J, with 21 bases in between. CDR3 length: 16 residues. CDR3 loop: CASRDGLAPELNEQFF. In DNA, the CDR3 is TGTGCCAGCAGGGACGGATTAGCGCCCGAGCTCAATGAGCAGTTCTTC.

This clonotype has a count of ten or more. The V gene is TRBV6-5, the J gene TRBJ2-1; D is perhaps TRBD2 (6 bases). V was trimmed by 6 bases and J by 8 bases, leaving 8 bases between them. This CDR3 is built from 11 residues. CDR1 is MNHEY and CDR2 is SVGAGI in the germline V gene. Here the CDR3 reads CASRRLDEQFF. The CDR3 DNA reads TGTGCCAGCAGAAGACTAGATGAGCAGTTCTTC.

This clonotype was picked up a small number of times. This sequence joins TRBV7-2 and TRBJ2-3, with 10 nucleotides matching TRBD2. From germline, CDR1 is SGHTA and CDR2 FQGNSA. Trimming cost V 1 base and J 4 bases; bases outside gene matches: 8. CDR3 size: 17 residues. The CDR3 here is CASSLGLGTSASDTQYF. CDR3 nucleotide sequence: TGTGCCAGCAGCTTAGGCCTAGGGACTAGCGCATCAGATACGCAGTATTTT.

This clonotype was counted between two and nine times. This rearrangement joins TRBV13 to TRBJ1-1; D uncertain. V was cut by 5 bases and J by 8 bases, with 6 bases left in between. The CDR3 consists of 10 residues. From germline, CDR1 is PRHDT and CDR2 FYEKMQ (reference sequence). CDR3 in amino acids: CASSRQEAFF. CDR3 in DNA: TGTGCCAGCAGCCGGCAGGAAGCTTTCTTT.